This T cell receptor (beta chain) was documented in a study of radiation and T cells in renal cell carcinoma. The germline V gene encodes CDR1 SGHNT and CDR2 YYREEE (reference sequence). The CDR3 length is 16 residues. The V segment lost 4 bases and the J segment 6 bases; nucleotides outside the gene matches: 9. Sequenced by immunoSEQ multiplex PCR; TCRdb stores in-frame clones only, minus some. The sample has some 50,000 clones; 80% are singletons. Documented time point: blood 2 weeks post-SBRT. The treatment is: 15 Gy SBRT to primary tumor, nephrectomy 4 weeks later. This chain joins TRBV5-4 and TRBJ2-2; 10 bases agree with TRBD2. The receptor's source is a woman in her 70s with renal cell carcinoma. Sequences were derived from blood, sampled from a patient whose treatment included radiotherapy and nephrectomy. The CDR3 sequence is CASSPAGLAAAGELFF. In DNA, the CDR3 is TGTGCCAGCAGCCCGGCCGGACTAGCGGCCGCCGGGGAGCTGTTTTTT.